This T cell receptor (beta chain) emerged from a study of CD4 T cells in relation to SARS-CoV-2 and coronaviruses. Study summary: TCR beta CDR3s were sequenced after roughly nine-day antigen culture of PBMCs.

The unexposed donors gave CD4+ T cells in about 2010-2018, prior to COVID-19. After ten to eleven days of culture, CD4+ T cells were isolated. Testing used SARS-CoV-2 S/N and four cold-coronavirus spikes on unexposed-donor CD4+ T cells, cells permitting. Some clones are missing from TCRdb's copy, which holds only in-frame ones; the method was immunoSEQ multiplex PCR. The table has about 22,000 clones, just over 75% seen once; the top ten hold 15% to 20%. Note on this clone: Its specificity is not known.

The V and J ends lost 4 bases and 5 bases respectively, with 11 bases between them. In germline, CDR1 is SNHLY, CDR2 FYNNEI. The CDR3 length is 13 residues. The chain carries TRBV2 and TRBJ2-5, with D unclear. Sequenced: CD4+ T cells from PBMCs, cultured in vitro. The sequence came from a human donor in good health. For the CDR3, the DNA is TGTGCCAGCAGTGGTTGGGATAGGGAGACCCAGTACTTC. Protein sequence: CASSGWDRETQYF.